This record concerns one TCR beta chain sequence. In the source study's methods: Amplification from reference gene primers served as the basis for estimated nucleated cell counts. The assay was immunoSEQ multiplex PCR, and TCRdb's table has in-frame clones only and misses some. The V and J calls and the clone size are those of that table, but D and trimming were determined from the DNA. The sample has some 240,000 clones, approximately 83% seen once. Trimming cost V 6 bases and J 5 bases; bases outside gene matches: 12. Germline V gene sequence: CDR1 SNHLY, CDR2 FYNNEI. The CDR3 is made up of 15 amino acids. These data are taken from a study of blood T cell repertoires in COVID-19. The overall study: From the United States, Italy and Spain came samples of acute and convalescent COVID-19. From T cells, B-cell-depleted T cells, or PBMCs came the material, which was cDNA or gDNA.

Recruitment covered about two dozen US areas and drew participants whose ages spanned about 18 to 100 years. The rearrangement uses TRBV2 and TRBJ2-5; TRBD1 matches at 7 bases. Sequenced: PBMCs or T cells enriched from blood (not recorded which). The receptor comes from a man over 45 who had recovered from COVID-19. This CDR3 reads CASSTGDRPSETQYF. Here the CDR3 DNA reads TGTGCCAGCAGCACAGGGGACCGGCCCTCGGAGACCCAGTACTTC.